What follows is one T cell receptor (beta chain) and its context. Its matching antigen is unknown. These data originate in a study of regulatory T cells in long-lasting Graves disease. Time point given: persistent/refractory GD, antithyroid drugs over 5 years with positive TRAb. Scientists built the TCR library using RNA that was extracted from PBMCs. The study's findings and limits: With persistent disease, TRBV28, TRBJ1-2 and TRBJ2-5 were the favored segments.

The authors built TCR beta libraries using iRepertoire HTBI primers and Arm-PCR of CDR3 regions. Each CDR3 protein is one row after TCRdb ran MiXCR on the multiplex PCR reads. The table records fewer than 550,000 distinct CDR3 sequences, 20% to 25% of them present only once. This CDR3 is 15 amino acids long. Trimming took 3 bases from V and 6 from J, leaving 15 bases between them. From germline, CDR1 is MDHEN and CDR2 SYDVKM. The sample here was peripheral blood mononuclear cells (PBMCs), taken when the disease was refractory, from a patient treated with antithyroid drugs. This chain joins TRBV28 and TRBJ2-1, with a possible D match to TRBD2 (5 bases). The clonotype originates from a female donor with Graves disease. The CDR3 protein is CASSLVAPLGNEQFF. CDR3 coding DNA: TGTGCCAGCAGTTTGGTAGCGCCTCTGGGCAATGAGCAGTTCTTC.